This paragraph covers one T cell receptor (beta chain) sequence. Each CDR3 protein gets one entry after TCRdb re-called the 5' RACE reads with MiXCR. The table lists hundreds of thousands of distinct CDR3 sequences, 15% to 20% of them singletons. The data derive from a study of T-cell memory formation after mild COVID-19. Study-level background: Clusters of TCRs were largely donor specific.

Sequences were obtained from PBMCs or a T cell subset sorted from them (not recorded which). The receptor was isolated from a man in his late teens or twenties who had mild COVID-19 (a few samples of this study predate the infection). Cell type and time point are not known.

CDR3 in amino acids: CASSFFRTEAFF. For the CDR3, the DNA is TGTGCCAGCAGCTTCTTTCGGACTGAAGCTTTCTTT. The genes are TRBV7-2 and TRBJ1-1; D unclear. CDR3 length: 12 residues. Germline V gene sequence: CDR1 SGHTA, CDR2 FQGNSA. The V end lost 3 bases, the J end lost 5 bases, and 7 bases lay between the germline ends.